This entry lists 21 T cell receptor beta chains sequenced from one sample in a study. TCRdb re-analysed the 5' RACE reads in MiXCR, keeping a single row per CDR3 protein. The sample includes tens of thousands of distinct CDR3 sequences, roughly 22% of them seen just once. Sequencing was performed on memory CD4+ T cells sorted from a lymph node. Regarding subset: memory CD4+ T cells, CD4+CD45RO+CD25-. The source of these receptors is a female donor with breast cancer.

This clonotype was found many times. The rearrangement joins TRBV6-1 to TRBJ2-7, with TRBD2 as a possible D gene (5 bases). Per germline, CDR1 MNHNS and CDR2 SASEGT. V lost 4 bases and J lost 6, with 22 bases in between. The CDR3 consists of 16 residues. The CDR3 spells CASSVHASGLLIEQYF. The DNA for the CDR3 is TGTGCCAGCAGTGTGCATGCCAGCGGCCTTTTGATCGAGCAGTACTTC.

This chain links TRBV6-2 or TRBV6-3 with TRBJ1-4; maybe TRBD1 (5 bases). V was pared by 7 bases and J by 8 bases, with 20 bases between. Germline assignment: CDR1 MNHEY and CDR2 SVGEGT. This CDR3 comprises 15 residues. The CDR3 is CASTPAGTRVEKLFF. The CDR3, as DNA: TGTGCCAGCACCCCTGCTGGGACCCGTGTGGAAAAACTGTTTTTT.

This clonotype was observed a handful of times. DNA of the CDR3: TGTGCCTGGAGTGTAACGGGGGGCAGCGAGACCCAGTACTTC. It encodes CAWSVTGGSETQYF. The rearrangement links TRBV30 to TRBJ2-5; D may be TRBD2 (7 bases). Germline V gene sequence: CDR1 GTSNPN, CDR2 SVGIG (reference sequence). The CDR3 runs to 14 residues. Deletions cut 0 bases from V and 5 bases from J, with 13 bases between.

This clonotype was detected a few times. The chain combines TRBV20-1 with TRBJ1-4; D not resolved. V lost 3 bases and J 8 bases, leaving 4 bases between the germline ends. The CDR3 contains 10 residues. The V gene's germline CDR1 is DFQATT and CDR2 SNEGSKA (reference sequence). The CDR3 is CSASDEKLFF. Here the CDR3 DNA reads TGCAGTGCTAGTGACGAAAAACTGTTTTTT.

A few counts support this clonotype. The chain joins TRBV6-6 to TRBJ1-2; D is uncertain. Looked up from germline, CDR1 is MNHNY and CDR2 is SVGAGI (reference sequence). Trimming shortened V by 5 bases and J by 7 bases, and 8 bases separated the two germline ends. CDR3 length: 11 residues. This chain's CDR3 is CASSRLSGYTF. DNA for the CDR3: TGTGCCAGCAGTCGGCTATCTGGCTACACCTTC.

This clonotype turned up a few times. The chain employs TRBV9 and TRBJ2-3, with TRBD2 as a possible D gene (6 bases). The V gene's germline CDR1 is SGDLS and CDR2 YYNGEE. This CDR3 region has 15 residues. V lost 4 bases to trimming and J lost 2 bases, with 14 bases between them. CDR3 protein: CASSSSWGVTDTQYF. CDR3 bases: TGTGCCAGCAGCTCCTCTTGGGGGGTCACAGATACGCAGTATTTT.

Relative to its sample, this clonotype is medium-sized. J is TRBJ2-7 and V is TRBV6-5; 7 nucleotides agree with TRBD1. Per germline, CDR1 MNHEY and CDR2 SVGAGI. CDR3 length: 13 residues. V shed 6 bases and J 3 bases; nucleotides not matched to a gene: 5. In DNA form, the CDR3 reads TGTGCCAGCAGCTTCCGACAGGGCTACGAGCAGTACTTC. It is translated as CASSFRQGYEQYF.

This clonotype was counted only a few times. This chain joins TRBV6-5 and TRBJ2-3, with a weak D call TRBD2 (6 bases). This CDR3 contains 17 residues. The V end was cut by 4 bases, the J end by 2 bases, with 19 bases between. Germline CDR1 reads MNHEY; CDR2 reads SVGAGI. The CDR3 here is CASSSYRFGSNTDTQYF. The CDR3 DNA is TGTGCCAGCAGTTCCTACCGTTTCGGGAGTAACACAGATACGCAGTATTTT.

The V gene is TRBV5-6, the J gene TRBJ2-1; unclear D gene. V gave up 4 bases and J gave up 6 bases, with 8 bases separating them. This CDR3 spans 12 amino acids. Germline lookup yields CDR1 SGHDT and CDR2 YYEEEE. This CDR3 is CASSRNVNEQFF. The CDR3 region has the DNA TGTGCCAGCAGCCGGAATGTCAATGAGCAGTTCTTC.

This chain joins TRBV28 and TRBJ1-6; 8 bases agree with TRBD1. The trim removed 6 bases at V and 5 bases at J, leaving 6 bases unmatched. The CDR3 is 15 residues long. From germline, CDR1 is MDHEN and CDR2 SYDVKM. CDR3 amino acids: CASSRGQANNSPLHF. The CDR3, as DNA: TGTGCCAGCAGCCGGGGACAGGCGAATAATTCACCCCTCCACTTT.

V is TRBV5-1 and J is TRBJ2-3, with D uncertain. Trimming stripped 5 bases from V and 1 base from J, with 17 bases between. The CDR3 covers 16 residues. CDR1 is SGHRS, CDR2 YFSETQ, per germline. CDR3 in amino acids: CASSPAPQGGTDTQYF. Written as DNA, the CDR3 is TGCGCCAGCAGTCCCGCCCCCCAAGGCGGCACAGATACGCAGTATTTT.

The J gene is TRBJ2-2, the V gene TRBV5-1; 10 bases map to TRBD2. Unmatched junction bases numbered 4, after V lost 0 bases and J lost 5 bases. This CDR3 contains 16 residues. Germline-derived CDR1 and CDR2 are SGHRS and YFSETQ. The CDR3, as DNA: TGCGCCAGCAGCTTGGGGACTAGCGGAAGGACCGGGGAGCTGTTTTTT. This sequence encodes CASSLGTSGRTGELFF.

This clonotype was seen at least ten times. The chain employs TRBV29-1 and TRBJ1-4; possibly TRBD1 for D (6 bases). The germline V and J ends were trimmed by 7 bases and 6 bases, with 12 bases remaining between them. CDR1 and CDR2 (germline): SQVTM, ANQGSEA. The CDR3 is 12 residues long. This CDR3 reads CSGKGEDEKLFF. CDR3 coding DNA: TGCAGCGGGAAGGGGGAGGATGAAAAACTGTTTTTT.

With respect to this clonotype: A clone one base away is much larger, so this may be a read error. The CDR3 coding sequence is TGCGCCAGCAGAATAGCGGGAGTCGACGGGCAGTACTTC. It encodes CASRIAGVDGQYF. The chain links TRBV5-1 to TRBJ2-7; TRBD2 matches at 9 bases. Trimming took 5 bases from V and 9 from J; bases not matched to a gene: 9. The CDR3 has 13 residues. Germline loops: CDR1 SGHRS, CDR2 YFSETQ. Full variable domain (remainder filled in from reference TRBV5-1 and TRBJ2-7): KAGVTQTPRYLIKTRGQQVTLSCSPISGHRSVSWYQQTPGQGLQFLFEYFSETQRNKGNFPGRFSGRQFSNSRSEMNVSTLELGDSALYLCASRIAGVDGQYFGPGTRLTVT.

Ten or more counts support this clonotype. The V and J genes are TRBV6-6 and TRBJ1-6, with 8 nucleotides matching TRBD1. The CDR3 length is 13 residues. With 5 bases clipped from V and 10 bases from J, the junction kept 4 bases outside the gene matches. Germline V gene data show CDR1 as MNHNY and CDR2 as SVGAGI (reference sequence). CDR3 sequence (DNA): TGTGCCAGCAGTACGACAGGGGTCTCACCCCTCCACTTT. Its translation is CASSTTGVSPLHF.

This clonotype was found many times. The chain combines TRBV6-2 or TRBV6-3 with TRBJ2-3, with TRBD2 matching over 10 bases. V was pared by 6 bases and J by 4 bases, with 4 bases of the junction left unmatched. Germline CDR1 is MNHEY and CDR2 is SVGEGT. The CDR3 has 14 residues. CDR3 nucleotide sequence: TGTGCCAGCAGCCGGACTAGCGGAGCAGATACGCAGTATTTT. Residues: CASSRTSGADTQYF.

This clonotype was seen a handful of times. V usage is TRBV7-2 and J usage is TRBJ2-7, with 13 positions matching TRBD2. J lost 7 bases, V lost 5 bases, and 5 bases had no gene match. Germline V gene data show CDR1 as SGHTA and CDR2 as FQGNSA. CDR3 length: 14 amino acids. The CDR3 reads CASSRLAGGYEQYF. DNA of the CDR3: TGTGCCAGCAGCCGACTAGCGGGAGGTTATGAGCAGTACTTC.

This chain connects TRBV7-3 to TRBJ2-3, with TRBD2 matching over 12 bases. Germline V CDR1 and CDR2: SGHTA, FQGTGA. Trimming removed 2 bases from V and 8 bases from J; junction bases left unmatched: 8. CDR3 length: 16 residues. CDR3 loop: CASSLRSSGGARTQYF. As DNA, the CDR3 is TGTGCCAGCAGCTTACGCTCTAGCGGGGGGGCCCGTACGCAGTATTTT.

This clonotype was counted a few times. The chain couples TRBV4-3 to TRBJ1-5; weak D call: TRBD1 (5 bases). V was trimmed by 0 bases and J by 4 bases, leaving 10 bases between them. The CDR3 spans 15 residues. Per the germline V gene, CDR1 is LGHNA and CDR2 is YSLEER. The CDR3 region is CASSQEYRGNQPQHF. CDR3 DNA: TGCGCCAGCAGCCAAGAGTATCGGGGGAATCAGCCCCAGCATTTT.

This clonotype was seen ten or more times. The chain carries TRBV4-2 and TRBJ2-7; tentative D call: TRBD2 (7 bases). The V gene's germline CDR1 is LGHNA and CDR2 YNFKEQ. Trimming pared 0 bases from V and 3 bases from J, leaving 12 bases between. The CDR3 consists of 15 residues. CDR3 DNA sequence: TGTGCCAGCAGCCAAGAGAGGGGGGGAGGCTACGAGCAGTACTTC. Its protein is CASSQERGGGYEQYF.

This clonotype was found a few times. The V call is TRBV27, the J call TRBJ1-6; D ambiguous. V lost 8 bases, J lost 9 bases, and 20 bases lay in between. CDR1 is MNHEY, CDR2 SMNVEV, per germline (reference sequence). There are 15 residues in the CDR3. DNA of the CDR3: TGTGCCAGCGCACGGGAATTGGCAGGTGCTTCACCCCTCCACTTT. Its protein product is CASARELAGASPLHF.